Given below is one T cell receptor (beta chain) in context. Its antigen is unknown. The CDR3 covers 15 residues. Germline CDR1 MNHEY, CDR2 SMNVEV (reference sequence). Trimming took off 0 bases at V and 10 bases at J, with 13 bases between the two ends. The data stem from a study of CD8+ T cells in alopecia areata. For the study at large: Oral tofacitinib, 5 to 10 mg twice daily, was given in an open-label trial. Tofacitinib dosing lasted 6 to 18 months, which was then followed by 6 months off drug.

Isolation of CD4+ and CD8+ T cells from PBMCs was achieved by sorting. Overall study results and limits: Scalp data also include sequences from resident alphabeta T cells of normal skin.

Reverse transcription of extracted RNA yielded cDNA, which provided the sequencing template. Measured with immunoSEQ multiplex PCR; TCRdb has only the in-frame clones, and not every one. The sample consists of approximately 66,000 clones, approximately 61% of them appearing once. This clonotype was sampled from a human donor with alopecia areata. The chain links TRBV27 to TRBJ1-6, with D tentatively TRBD1 (6 bases). This specimen consisted of CD8+ T cells sorted from blood, obtained at week 0. CDR3: CASSLSLGAVSPLHF. The CDR3 DNA follows: TGTGCCAGCAGTTTATCGCTGGGGGCAGTGTCACCCCTCCACTTT.